The next 3 T cell receptor beta chains were all read from a single sample in a study of T cells in Graves' hyperthyroidism and ophthalmopathy. Researchers amplified the TCR beta CDR3 regions from RNA transcripts. In the first-round RT-PCR of the TCR CDR3, the HTBI primer set was used. TCRdb re-derived calls from the multiplex PCR reads in MiXCR, one entry per CDR3 protein. The sample lists a few hundred thousand distinct CDR3 sequences; less than 20% were seen once. Sequenced input: blood. The origin of the receptors is a man younger than 30 with Graves' ophthalmopathy.

Ten or more counts support this clonotype. The chain links TRBV10-3 to TRBJ1-1; D call uncertain. The V end was cut by 4 bases, the J end by 5 bases, with 11 bases between. Germline V gene data show CDR1 as ENHRY and CDR2 as SYGVKD. CDR3 size: 13 residues. CDR3 sequence reads: CAISGVGRTEAFF. The CDR3 DNA sequence: TGTGCCATCAGTGGGGTCGGGCGTACTGAAGCTTTCTTT.

As regards this clonotype: One end of the junction varies from germline; a read error may be responsible. As DNA, the CDR3 is TGCGCCAGCAGCCACCCGACAGGCGCCGGGGACACCGGGAAGCTGTTTTTT. Amino acids: CASSHPTGAGDTGKLFF. V is TRBV4-1 and J is TRBJ2-2; D is possibly TRBD1 (6 bases). The CDR3 covers 17 residues. Germline V CDR1 and CDR2: MGHRA, YSYEKL.

The table lists this clonotype with a few counts. The CDR3 nucleotides read TGTGCCAGCTCACCACGGCTACAGGGGGCCAATGAAAAACTGTTTTTT. Amino acids: CASSPRLQGANEKLFF. The chain has TRBV18 and TRBJ1-4, with 9 bases matching TRBD1. This CDR3 spans 16 amino acids. Germline CDR1 KGHSH, CDR2 LQKENI. V lost 1 base, J lost 5 bases, and 5 bases stayed unmatched.